This is a list of T cell receptor beta chains from one sample in a study of PD-L1 blockade in urothelial cancer. Clones were read by immunoSEQ multiplex PCR, and TCRdb kept only the in-frame ones, dropping some. The sample yields tens of thousands of clones, around 84% seen once. Sample: PBMCs, taken around atezolizumab (anti-PD-L1) treatment. The receptors derive from a man aged 45-65 years with urothelial cancer. Each CDR3 is given with its conserved first and last residue. A D gene is named only where the DNA matches it firmly. For some rows the clone size is stated as once, few or many, or as a class when expanded; others skip it.

cdr3_nt,cdr3_aa,j_call,d_call,clone_size,v_call
TGTGCCAGCAGCCAATATTCTCAGGGTTCAGGATATCAGAATTCACCCCTCCACTTT,CASSQYSQGSGYQNSPLHF,TRBJ1-6,.,.,TRBV4-2
TGTGCCTGGCGTCCTACAGGGCAACCCAACTATGGCTACACCTTC,CAWRPTGQPNYGYTF,TRBJ1-2,.,.,TRBV30
TGTGCCACCAGCCTAGATGCGGGAGTCTACGAGCAGTACTTC,CATSLDAGVYEQYF,TRBJ2-7,TRBD2,.,TRBV15
TGTGCCAGCCATAGACAGGGGAACCAGCCCCAGCATTTT,CASHRQGNQPQHF,TRBJ1-5,TRBD1,.,TRBV6-4
TGTGCCAGCAGTTTACCGGGACAGGGGCCCCTGTCCTACGAGCAGTACTTC,CASSLPGQGPLSYEQYF,TRBJ2-7,TRBD1,.,TRBV28
TGTGCCAGCAGCTCGGGGGACTTCCTTGGGGATACGCAGTATTTT,CASSSGDFLGDTQYF,TRBJ2-3,.,.,TRBV5-6
TGTGCCAGCAGCTTGGTGCAGGACAGAAACTATGGCTACACCTTC,CASSLVQDRNYGYTF,TRBJ1-2,.,.,TRBV5-6
TGTGCCAGCCGGGGGACTAGCGGGAGCTACGAGCAGTACTTC,CASRGTSGSYEQYF,TRBJ2-7,TRBD2,once,TRBV19
TGTGCCAGCACACCCCGGGACTGGGCTAAAGAGCAGTACTTC,CASTPRDWAKEQYF,TRBJ2-7,.,.,TRBV6-6
TGTGCCAGCAGTACCACGGGACTAGCGGTTGGGAACTTC,CASSTTGLAVGNF,TRBJ2-7,TRBD2,.,TRBV11-2
TGTGCCAGCAGCCAAGAAACGAGCGAAACGGTCAAAAACATTCAGTACTTC,CASSQETSETVKNIQYF,TRBJ2-4,.,.,TRBV4-2
TGTGCCAGCAGTCCCCCCGGGACAGGGGGATACGAGCAGTACTTC,CASSPPGTGGYEQYF,TRBJ2-7,TRBD1,.,TRBV28
TGTGCCAGCAGTGAAGTGAAGCGGGGCTCAGGATCAGACACAGATACGCAGTATTTT,CASSEVKRGSGSDTDTQYF,TRBJ2-3,TRBD2,.,TRBV6-1
TGTGCCAGCAGCTTAGGGCGGCTTTTATCAGATACGCAGTATTTT,CASSLGRLLSDTQYF,TRBJ2-3,.,once,TRBV11-2
TGTGCCAGCAGTGATCTTCAGGGAAAGGGACAGCCCCAGCATTTT,CASSDLQGKGQPQHF,TRBJ1-5,.,few,TRBV2
TGTGCCAGCAGCTTGGGACTAGCGCGGGAGCAGTACTTC,CASSLGLAREQYF,TRBJ2-7,TRBD2,.,TRBV13
TGTGCCAGCAGCTTGGGCCAGGGAGGCTCCTATAATTCACCCCTCCACTTT,CASSLGQGGSYNSPLHF,TRBJ1-6,.,.,TRBV5-4
TGTGCCAGCTCACCACCCGGGACAGGGGGACGGGAGCAGTACTTC,CASSPPGTGGREQYF,TRBJ2-7,TRBD1,.,TRBV18
TGTGCCAGCAGACAAGAAACAGGGTTCTCTGGGGCCAACGTCCTGACTTTC,CASRQETGFSGANVLTF,TRBJ2-6,.,.,TRBV27
TGCGCCAGCAGCTTGGTCCAGGGGCGCGACGAGCAGTACTTC,CASSLVQGRDEQYF,TRBJ2-7,.,.,TRBV5-1
TGTGCCAGCAGTGCCGGGACACCCGACACTGAAGCTTTCTTT,CASSAGTPDTEAFF,TRBJ1-1,.,once,TRBV28
TGTGCCAGCAGCCCCTCCTTGTCGGGAGACCCTTACAATGAGCAGTTCTTC,CASSPSLSGDPYNEQFF,TRBJ2-1,.,.,TRBV9
TGTGCCAGCTCACGGGACAGGCTGAACACTGAAGCTTTCTTT,CASSRDRLNTEAFF,TRBJ1-1,TRBD1,.,TRBV18
TGTGCCAGCAGTCTTGGACTAGCGGGAGCTCCCCACTACAATGAGCAGTTCTTC,CASSLGLAGAPHYNEQFF,TRBJ2-1,TRBD2,.,TRBV27
TGCGCCAGCAGTGAGCCCTATGGACAGGGTATGGAAGAGACCCAGTACTTC,CASSEPYGQGMEETQYF,TRBJ2-5,TRBD1,.,TRBV10-2
TGCGCCAGCAGCCAACAGGGTGGTAGGTCCGGGGAGCTGTTTTTT,CASSQQGGRSGELFF,TRBJ2-2,.,.,TRBV4-1
TGTGCCAGCAGCCAAGCCTCGACTAGCGGGAGCTATGAGCAGTTCTTC,CASSQASTSGSYEQFF,TRBJ2-1,TRBD2,.,TRBV4-2
TGTGCCAGCAGCTGGGGCCCCGCAGTAAACTACGAGCAGTACTTC,CASSWGPAVNYEQYF,TRBJ2-7,.,.,TRBV5-6
TGTGCCAGCAGCCCCTTGGAAAGCGGTCAAGAGACCCAGTACTTC,CASSPLESGQETQYF,TRBJ2-5,.,.,TRBV4-2
TGTGCCAGCAGTCGCGAGGAAGCCCGGGGTGGAAACACCATATATTTT,CASSREEARGGNTIYF,TRBJ1-3,.,.,TRBV28
TGCGCCAGCAGTCTGGGGGGGGCTAGCAATCAGCCCCAGCATTTT,CASSLGGASNQPQHF,TRBJ1-5,.,.,TRBV4-1
TGCGCCAGCAGCCAAGTACAGAGCTCCTACGAGCAGTACTTC,CASSQVQSSYEQYF,TRBJ2-7,.,.,TRBV4-1
TGTGCCGGAGACAGGGGGTCGGACACTGAAGCTTTCTTT,CAGDRGSDTEAFF,TRBJ1-1,TRBD1,.,TRBV30
TGTGCCAGCAGCGGCCGGGAGGTAAAAGTAAACGAGCAGTACTTC,CASSGREVKVNEQYF,TRBJ2-7,TRBD2,.,TRBV4-2
TGCGCCAGCAGCTATGGGACAGGGGGCGGAGGCACTGAAGCTTTCTTT,CASSYGTGGGGTEAFF,TRBJ1-1,TRBD1,.,TRBV5-1
TGCGCCAGCAGCCAAGGCCTAGTCGGCGAGCAGTACTTC,CASSQGLVGEQYF,TRBJ2-7,.,medium-sized,TRBV4-1
TGTGCCTGGAGTGTACGAAGGGGTACCGGGGAGCTGTTTTTT,CAWSVRRGTGELFF,TRBJ2-2,.,.,TRBV30
TGTGCCAGTACTTCTCAGATGGGACAGCGCAATCAGCCCCAGCATTTT,CASTSQMGQRNQPQHF,TRBJ1-5,TRBD1,.,TRBV19
TGCGCCAGCAGCCCGGGACAGGGACCGCAAGAGACCCAGTACTTC,CASSPGQGPQETQYF,TRBJ2-5,TRBD1,.,TRBV4-1
TGTGCCAGCAGCCAACGACTAGGGAACACCGGGGAGCTGTTTTTT,CASSQRLGNTGELFF,TRBJ2-2,.,.,TRBV4-2
TGTGCCAGTAGTATTCAGGGAACAGCTATTTCCTACGAGCAGTACTTC,CASSIQGTAISYEQYF,TRBJ2-7,.,.,TRBV19
TGTGCCATCAGTGAGGGACAGGGGGCATCTGGCTACACCTTC,CAISEGQGASGYTF,TRBJ1-2,TRBD1,.,TRBV10-3
TGCGCCAGCAGTCAATCAGAGGGGGGGGACAATGAGCAGTTCTTC,CASSQSEGGDNEQFF,TRBJ2-1,.,.,TRBV23-1
TGTGCCAGCAGGTCCCATCTAGCGTGGGGGAGTGGAGATACGCAGTATTTT,CASRSHLAWGSGDTQYF,TRBJ2-3,.,.,TRBV25-1
TGTGCCAGCTCACCAAACACAAACACTGAAGCTTTCTTT,CASSPNTNTEAFF,TRBJ1-1,.,.,TRBV18
TGTGCCAGTAGTATAGAAGCCGGGACAACCAGAGGGGCCAAAAACATTCAGTACTTC,CASSIEAGTTRGAKNIQYF,TRBJ2-4,.,.,TRBV19
TGTGCCAGCAGCTCGATTAGCGGGAGGTACGAGCAGTACTTC,CASSSISGRYEQYF,TRBJ2-7,TRBD2,few,TRBV7-2
TGTGCCAGCAGCCCGAGGCCGGGGGGCTACTCCTCTGGAAACACCATATATTTT,CASSPRPGGYSSGNTIYF,TRBJ1-3,.,.,TRBV5-5
TGCGCCAGCAGCCCGTTGGCAGGCTTTAATTCACCCCTCCACTTT,CASSPLAGFNSPLHF,TRBJ1-6,.,few,TRBV5-1
TGTGCCAGCAGTTTAGATCGGGCCGGGAGATGGGGTGGGGGCACAGATACGCAGTATTTT,CASSLDRAGRWGGGTDTQYF,TRBJ2-3,.,.,TRBV28
TGCAGCGTAAGCAGGGTTTTAGGCTACACCTTC,CSVSRVLGYTF,TRBJ1-2,.,few,TRBV29-1
TGTGCCAGTAGGGCCGGGGGACAGGGTTTCCACGAGCAGTACTTC,CASRAGGQGFHEQYF,TRBJ2-7,TRBD1,.,TRBV19
TGCGCCAGCAGCTTGATTAGCGGGGAGTCCTACGAGCAGTACTTC,CASSLISGESYEQYF,TRBJ2-7,TRBD2,.,TRBV5-1
TGTGCCAGCAGGGTCGCGGGGGTAGACAATCAGCCCCAGCATTTT,CASRVAGVDNQPQHF,TRBJ1-5,.,.,TRBV28